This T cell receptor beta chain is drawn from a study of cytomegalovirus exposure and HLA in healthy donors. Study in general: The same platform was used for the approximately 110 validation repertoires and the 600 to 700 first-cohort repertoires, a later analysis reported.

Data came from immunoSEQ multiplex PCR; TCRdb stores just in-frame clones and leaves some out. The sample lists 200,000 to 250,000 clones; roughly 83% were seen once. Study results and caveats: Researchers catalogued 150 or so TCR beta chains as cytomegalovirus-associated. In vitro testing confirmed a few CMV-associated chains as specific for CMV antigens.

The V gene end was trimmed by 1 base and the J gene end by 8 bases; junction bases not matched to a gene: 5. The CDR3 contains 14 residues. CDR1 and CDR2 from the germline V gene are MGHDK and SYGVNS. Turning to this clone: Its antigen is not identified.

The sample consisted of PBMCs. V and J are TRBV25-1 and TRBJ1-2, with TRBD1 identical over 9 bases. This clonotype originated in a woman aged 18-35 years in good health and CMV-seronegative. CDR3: CASSEWGTGRGYTF. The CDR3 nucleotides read TGTGCCAGCAGTGAATGGGGGACAGGGAGAGGCTACACCTTC.